This T cell receptor beta chain was documented in a study of blood T cells in healthy people across ages. The second PCR ran about 6 to 12 cycles with a sample-barcoded 5' primer and J-beta primers. Every cDNA molecule bore a tag from a template-switch adaptor containing 12 random nucleotides. Each single sample gave us at least 3 million CDR3-containing paired-end reads. TCRdb reanalysed the 5' RACE reads using MiXCR and keeps one entry per CDR3 protein. Of 550,000 to 600,000 distinct CDR3 sequences listed, approximately 30% are singletons. RNA extraction gave at least 6 micrograms of total RNA per sample. Findings and caveats of the study: Leaving the PBMCs unsorted stopped any conclusive comparison of naive versus antigen-experienced cells.

This clonotype has more than one count but fewer than ten. Its antigen is not known. CDR1 LGHDT and CDR2 YNNKEL come from the germline V gene (reference sequence). The CDR3 is made up of 14 amino acids. The source of this sequence is a woman in her 70s in good health. This chain connects TRBV3-1 to TRBJ2-5; D unresolved. The end of the DNA aligns better with TRBJ2-1, so the J call may be wrong. Sequencing was carried out using blood. The CDR3, as DNA: TGTGCCAGCAGCCAAGGGTGGCAAGGCAATGAGCAGTTCTTC. It codes for CASSQGWQGNEQFF.